These T cell receptor beta chains were read from a single sample in a study of beta chain features in type 1 diabetes. TCRdb keeps only in-frame clones here, not all; method: immunoSEQ multiplex PCR. The data contain 350,000 to 400,000 clones, around an eighth of them singletons. The sample was naive CD4+ T cells from blood. These TCRs come from a woman younger than 35 with type 1 diabetes. Each CDR3 is given with its conserved first and last residue. The D gene is left open where the match is weak. Only some rows state a clone size, as once, few, many or a class for expanded clones.

D gene	V gene	J gene	clone size	CDR3 DNA	CDR3 protein
.	TRBV7-9	TRBJ2-1	.	TGTGCCAGCAGCTTAGTTAGTGGACTGTTTAATGAGCAGTTCTTC	CASSLVSGLFNEQFF
.	TRBV5-4	TRBJ1-1	.	TGTGCCAGCAGCTTTCCAGGGTTGACTGAAGCTTTCTTT	CASSFPGLTEAFF
.	TRBV12-5	TRBJ2-1	few	TGTGCTAGTGGTTTCAACAATGAGCAGTTCTTC	CASGFNNEQFF
.	TRBV18	TRBJ2-6	.	TGTGCCAGCTCACCGTGGGGCGCAGCCTCTGGGGCCAACGTCCTGACTTTC	CASSPWGAASGANVLTF
TRBD1	TRBV29-1	TRBJ2-5	.	TGCAGCGTTGGGGCCGACAGGGCTTGGCACTTC	CSVGADRAWHF
.	TRBV9	TRBJ2-3	.	TGTGCCAGCAGCGTAGGAGGGATAGTCAACTCAGATACGCAGTATTTT	CASSVGGIVNSDTQYF
.	TRBV2	TRBJ2-5	few	TGTGCCAGCAGTTCCCTCCAAGAGACCCAGTACTTC	CASSSLQETQYF
.	TRBV19	TRBJ1-6	few	TGTGCCAGTAGGCCGCGGTGGCATTCACCCCTCCACTTT	CASRPRWHSPLHF
.	TRBV23-1	TRBJ1-5	many	TGCGCCAGCAGTCCCCAGCGGGGAGGACATCAGCCCCAGCATTTT	CASSPQRGGHQPQHF
.	TRBV21-1	TRBJ1-1	.	TGTGCCAGCAGGATAGATCTCATAGAGGCTTTCTTT	CASRIDLIEAFF
.	TRBV4-3	TRBJ2-5	few	TGCGCCAGCAGCAGAGACAGACAAGAGACCCAGTACTTC	CASSRDRQETQYF
.	TRBV6-6	TRBJ2-1	.	TGTGCCAGCAGTGTGCGCGGGTACAATGAGCAGTTCTTC	CASSVRGYNEQFF
TRBD1	TRBV6-1	TRBJ2-6	few	TGTGCCGGGGGACAGGGGGCGGAAGGGGCCAACGTCCTGACTTTC	CAGGQGAEGANVLTF
TRBD1	TRBV28	TRBJ1-2	.	TGTGCCAGCAGCTCGGGACAGGGCGGGGGCTACACCTTC	CASSSGQGGGYTF
TRBD1	TRBV5-6	TRBJ1-2	.	TGTGCCAGCAGCTCCGGGACAGATAACTATGGCTACACCTTC	CASSSGTDNYGYTF
.	TRBV10-3	TRBJ2-5	few	TGTGCCATCAGTGAAAGGTCAGGGGAGACCCAGTACTTC	CAISERSGETQYF
.	TRBV27	TRBJ1-5	.	TGTGCCAGCAGTTACTACGGGAATCAGCCCCAGCATTTT	CASSYYGNQPQHF
TRBD1	TRBV9	TRBJ2-5	.	TGTGCCACAAACCCCGGGACAGAAGAGACCCAGTACTTC	CATNPGTEETQYF
TRBD2	TRBV5-1	TRBJ2-1	.	TGCGCCAGCAGCTTTGAGCGGGAGTGGGATGAGCAGTTCTTC	CASSFEREWDEQFF
TRBD1	TRBV5-1	TRBJ2-3	.	TGCGCCAGCAGCCACAGGGGTTCAGATACGCAGTATTTT	CASSHRGSDTQYF
TRBD2	TRBV19	TRBJ2-2	few	TGTGCCAGTAGAACTAGCGGGGGCCCCGGGGAGCTGTTTTTT	CASRTSGGPGELFF
TRBD1	TRBV15	TRBJ2-2	few	TGTGCCACCACCCTTAGAGGGGGCGCGAACACCGGGGAGCTGTTTTTT	CATTLRGGANTGELFF
.	TRBV19	TRBJ1-2	.	TGTGCCAGTACGCATACGCAGTATGGCTACACCTTC	CASTHTQYGYTF
.	TRBV5-1	TRBJ2-1	few	TGCGCCAGCAGCCCCTATACGGTTGATGAGCAGTTCTTC	CASSPYTVDEQFF
.	TRBV2	TRBJ1-1	few	TGTGCCAGCAGTGGACAGTTGAACACTGAAGCTTTCTTT	CASSGQLNTEAFF
.	TRBV7-8	TRBJ1-1	.	TGTGCCAGCAGCTCGAGCGGGGGCGGGGACACTGAAGCTTTCTTT	CASSSSGGGDTEAFF
TRBD2	TRBV30	TRBJ2-7	.	TGTGCCTGGAGTACCACCCCTAGCGGCGAGCAGTACTTC	CAWSTTPSGEQYF
TRBD1	TRBV28	TRBJ1-1	.	TGTGCCAGCAGGCCTCGGGACAGCGAAGCTTTCTTT	CASRPRDSEAFF
TRBD1	TRBV27	TRBJ2-7	.	TGTGCCAGCAGAACAGTAAGGACAGGGGGCATCTACGAGCAGTACTTC	CASRTVRTGGIYEQYF
.	TRBV5-4	TRBJ1-2	few	TGTGCCAGCAGCTTGGGGGGGTCAGGGGATGGCTACACCTTC	CASSLGGSGDGYTF
TRBD2	TRBV9	TRBJ2-3	.	TGTGCCAGCAGCCCAAGGACTAGCGGGGGCACAGATACGCAGTATTTT	CASSPRTSGGTDTQYF
.	TRBV5-1	TRBJ2-3	.	TGCGCCAGCACTTCGAGGGTTCCAGATACGCAGTATTTT	CASTSRVPDTQYF
.	TRBV5-4	TRBJ2-5	few	TGTGCCAGCAGCTTAAGGGGGGGACGGGAGACCCAGTACTTC	CASSLRGGRETQYF
.	TRBV7-2	TRBJ1-2	.	TGTGCCAGCAGCCCCACGATGGGGACAACGGTTAACTATGGCTACACCTTC	CASSPTMGTTVNYGYTF
TRBD1	TRBV15	TRBJ2-5	.	TGTGCCACCAGCAGAGATGTGACAGGGGAGGAGACCCAGTACTTC	CATSRDVTGEETQYF
TRBD1	TRBV7-2	TRBJ2-1	few	TGTGCCAGCAGCCCGACAGGGGTACTTGAGCAGTTCTTC	CASSPTGVLEQFF
.	TRBV7-9	TRBJ2-1	.	TGTGCCAGCAGCCAAGCCGCGGGACAGCAGTTCTTC	CASSQAAGQQFF
TRBD2	TRBV30	TRBJ2-5	few	TGTGCCTGGAGCCGAGCGGGATCACGGAGGGAGACCCAGTACTTC	CAWSRAGSRRETQYF
.	TRBV30	TRBJ2-3	.	TGTGCCTGGAGTGTAACCAGTCCCGATACGCAGTATTTT	CAWSVTSPDTQYF
.	TRBV19	TRBJ2-7	.	TGTGCCAGTAGTATGGTCGGGAACTACGAGCAGTACTTC	CASSMVGNYEQYF
TRBD1	TRBV28	TRBJ1-2	few	TGTGCCAGCAGTTTCGACAGGGGTGGTGGCTACACCTTC	CASSFDRGGGYTF
TRBD2	TRBV7-9	TRBJ2-3	few	TGTGCCAGCAGCCCGCGGACTAGCGGGACCACAGATACGCAGTATTTT	CASSPRTSGTTDTQYF
.	TRBV29-1	TRBJ1-1	.	TGCAGCGTAAGAGGGTGGGGGGGAATGGACACTGAAGCTTTCTTT	CSVRGWGGMDTEAFF
.	TRBV6-6	TRBJ2-2	.	TGTGCCAGCAGTTACCCGGGGACCGGGGAGCTGTTTTTT	CASSYPGTGELFF
TRBD1	TRBV7-9	TRBJ2-7	few	TGTGCCAGCAGCTTATTCTGGCAGGGGGCCTGGTACGAGCAGTACTTC	CASSLFWQGAWYEQYF
.	TRBV30	TRBJ2-5	few	TGTGCCTGGGACGAGGGAGAGACCCAGTACTTC	CAWDEGETQYF
.	TRBV5-1	TRBJ2-1	few	TGCGCCAGCAGGCCCGGGGGTGACAATGAGCAGTTCTTC	CASRPGGDNEQFF
.	TRBV7-2	TRBJ2-5	few	TGTGCCAGCAGCCCTAGTCAGGGGGAGACCCAGTACTTC	CASSPSQGETQYF
.	TRBV7-2	TRBJ2-7	.	TGTGCCAGCAGCTCCCCTAGGGGGGGGTCCTACGAGCAGTACTTC	CASSSPRGGSYEQYF
.	TRBV7-9	TRBJ1-5	few	TGTGCCAGCAGCTCCCAGGGTGGCAATCAGCCCCAGCATTTT	CASSSQGGNQPQHF
TRBD1	TRBV19	TRBJ2-7	few	TGTGCCAGTAGTATGACAGGGGTGCCCTACGAGCAGTACTTC	CASSMTGVPYEQYF
TRBD1	TRBV7-6	TRBJ2-6	few	TGTGCCAGCAGCCAGGGACAGGGTTATAGGGCCAACGTCCTGACTTTC	CASSQGQGYRANVLTF
TRBD1	TRBV18	TRBJ1-4	.	TGTGCCAGCTCACCAGGACAGGGGAGTGAAAAACTGTTTTTT	CASSPGQGSEKLFF
.	TRBV27	TRBJ2-1	few	TGTGCCAGCAGCCGTCCGGGGAATGAGCAGTTCTTC	CASSRPGNEQFF
TRBD1	TRBV6-6	TRBJ1-6	.	TGTGCCAGCAGGACAACAGGGGACGGATCACCCCTCCACTTT	CASRTTGDGSPLHF